This record looks at one T cell receptor beta chain sequence and its context. What this receptor recognizes is not known. The sample holds no much larger clone one base away, and base qualities are not on file. The donors were healthy, HIV-negative adults with no recently reported acute infections or vaccinations. Only Caucasian adults living in Nashville, Tennessee, USA were represented among the donors. CD4+ T cells were enriched by magnetic negative selection, after which naive cells were positively selected on CD45RA and the negative fraction was taken as the memory subset. Blood was collected by leukapheresis, and PBMCs were isolated by Ficoll-Histopaque density gradient centrifugation and then cryopreserved in liquid nitrogen vapor phase. Analytical flow cytometry was used to check the purity and quantity of every magnetically sorted T cell population. Each sorted fraction had its genomic DNA isolated and then quantified by UV absorbance on a Nanodrop 2000c.

CDR1 is given as SGHNT and CDR2 as YENEEA, both from the germline V gene. V drops 4 bases and J drops 2 bases, leaving 17 bases in between. The CDR3 has 16 amino acids, counting the end cysteine and phenylalanine. Only the CDR3 region is kept as DNA, spanning 48 bases read in frame from base 1. This sample was included in a study of shared clonotypes between healthy human individuals (dated by TCRdb to 2018 to 2020). Regarding the study in general: A couple of women and three men aged 18 to 49 years were included in the cohort. For each donor, CD4 naive and CD4 memory were each run on three plates, CD8 naive on two plates, and CD8 memory on one plate. Each donor's leukapheresis produced roughly between about 0.8 and 8.9 billion PBMCs. Blood TCR repertoires of five healthy adults were deeply sequenced to estimate repertoire size and the extent of clonotype sharing between individuals. To increase sequencing depth and limit assay-specific biases, TCR repertoire library preparation and sequencing were carried out by different laboratories using diverse techniques. Findings and caveats that apply to the study as a whole: Clonotypes shared by all four sorted-subset donors showed higher generation probabilities than non-shared clonotypes. Pairwise subsampling indicated that sequencing depth was expected to affect the degree of clonotype sharing among donors. Only blood was sampled, and tissue TCR repertoires likely differ from those in blood. Naive subsets generally had larger estimated clonotype richness than memory subsets did. Across four donors, approximately 4.6% of naive CD4, approximately 3.6% of naive CD8, approximately 2.5% of memory CD4, and 0.3% to 0.45% of memory CD8 clonotypes were shared. Rarefaction of sorted-subset datasets indicated incomplete sequencing despite the large sequencing depth. The genetic and exposure-history diversity represented was limited by the small number of donors.

TCR CDR3 regions were amplified from genomic DNA by multiplex PCR using the deep immunoSEQ assay. Extracted genomic DNA from each cell subset was distributed evenly across all wells of several immunoSEQ 96-well plates, and each plate was treated as a replicate. For sorted subsets, about 200 ng genomic DNA, equal to 25,000 to 35,000 T cell genomes, was loaded into each replicate PCR. Purified libraries were quantified with a Qubit 3.0 fluorometer, sized on a Bioanalyzer 2100, and re-quantified with the KAPA Library Quantification kit. Each immunoSEQ 96-well plate was sequenced on its own single-read 150-cycle Illumina NextSeq 550 flow cell. The original pipeline was this. Because only junctional sequences without quality scores were contained in the immunoSEQ output, filtering matching that applied to full-length reads could not be performed. To assign V/J genes and CDR3, sequences were annotated against IMGT germline references using PyIR, a Python wrapper for IgBLAST v1.9. Any read was removed if the V/J assignment was weak (E-value above 1e-6), the CDR3 was missing, or the read contained stop codons, out-of-frame junctions, or ambiguous translated residues. A V3J clonotype was defined by an identical inferred V gene, J gene, and CDR3 amino acid sequence. Percentage overlap between repertoires was calculated by dividing the number of shared unique clonotypes by the size of the smaller repertoire. Repertoire richness was assessed with RTK rarefaction, the Chao1 estimator, and Recon v2.1 estimates of unobserved clonotypes. For all TCRbeta clonotypes obtained by the gDNA method from four donors, generation probabilities were computed with OLGA. TCRdb took this table from immuneACCESS and kept in-frame rearrangements with V and J called. Such tables lack part of the clones; where checked against another copy, unresolved V genes explain under half of the gap, and the rest is unexplained. Clonal size and the V and J genes are those of that table, whereas D and trimming came from the DNA. In all, the sample holds 950,000 to 1,100,000 clones, and about 80% of those were seen once. Of the sample, 0.5% to 0.65% is held by the ten largest clones.

Sequencing was done on a sample of memory CD4+ T cells from PBMCs. The label giving this sample's cell subset or site can be read as: CD45RA-negative fraction. The chain employs TRBV11-3 and TRBJ2-5; TRBD2 is a possible D gene, resting on 5 matching bases. This receptor was identified in a man in his late teens or twenties in good health. Some clones in this sample may be carry-over from other donors' samples. Read as DNA, the sequence is TGTGCCAGCAGCTCAGGACGAGGGAGTGGGCAAGAGACCCAGTACTTC. Translated, it gives CASSSGRGSGQETQYF. With all but the CDR3 taken from the reference TRBV11-3 and TRBJ2-5 genes, the full variable domain is: EAGVVQSPRYKIIEKKQPVAFWCNPISGHNTLYWYLQNLGQGPELLIRYENEEAVDDSQLPKDRFSAERLKGVDSTLKIQPAELGDSAVYLCASSSGRGSGQETQYFGPGTRLLVL.